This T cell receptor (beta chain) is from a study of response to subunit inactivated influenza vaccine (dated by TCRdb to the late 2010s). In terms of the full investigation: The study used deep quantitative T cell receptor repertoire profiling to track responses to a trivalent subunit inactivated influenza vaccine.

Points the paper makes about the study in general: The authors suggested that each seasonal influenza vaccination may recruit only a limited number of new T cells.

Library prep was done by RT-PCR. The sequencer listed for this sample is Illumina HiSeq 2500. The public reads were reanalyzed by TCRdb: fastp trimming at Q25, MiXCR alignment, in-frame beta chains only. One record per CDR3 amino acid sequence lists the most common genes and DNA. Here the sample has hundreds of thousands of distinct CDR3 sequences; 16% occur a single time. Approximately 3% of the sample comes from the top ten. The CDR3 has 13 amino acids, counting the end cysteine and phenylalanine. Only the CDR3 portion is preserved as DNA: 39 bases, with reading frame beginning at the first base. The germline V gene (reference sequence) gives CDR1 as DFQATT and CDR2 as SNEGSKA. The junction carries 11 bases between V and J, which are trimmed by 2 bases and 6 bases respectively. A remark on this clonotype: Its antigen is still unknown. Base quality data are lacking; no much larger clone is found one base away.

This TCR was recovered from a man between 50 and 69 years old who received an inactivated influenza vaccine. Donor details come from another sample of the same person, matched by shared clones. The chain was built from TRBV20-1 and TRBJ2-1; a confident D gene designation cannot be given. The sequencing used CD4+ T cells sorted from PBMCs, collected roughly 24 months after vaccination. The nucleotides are TGCAGTGCTAGAACGTACAAATCCAATGAGCAGTTCTTC. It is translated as CSARTYKSNEQFF.